This TCR beta chain stems from a study of T cell repertoires in cytomegalovirus infection. In the study overall: Recently described HLA-C-restricted plus well-studied HLA-B-restricted CMV epitopes were used. From public TCR beta signatures came an indication of both CMV infection and matching HLA type.

This clonotype was recorded a few times. What it binds is not known. The CDR3 loop spans 15 amino acids. Unmatched junction bases numbered 10, after V lost 5 bases and J lost 5 bases. The germline gives CDR1 LNHDA, CDR2 SQIVND (reference sequence). TCRdb reanalysed the reads using MiXCR and keeps one entry per CDR3 protein. The table lists under 300,000 distinct CDR3 sequences, around 20% of them singletons. General study findings and limits: Identification of carriers of CMV plus the relevant HLA was performed using cumulative public TCR beta family frequency. Dominating the ex vivo response were TCR beta clonotypes that were CMV-specific and HLA-C-restricted.

The sequenced sample was cultured PBMCs, obtained from culture after CMV antigen stimulation. This chain connects TRBV19 to TRBJ2-5, with 8 bases that match TRBD1. This TCR came from a human donor in good health (CMV status not recorded). Some clones in this sample may be carry-over from other donors' samples. The CDR3 DNA follows: TGTGCCAGTAGTCTATTCAGGGGGCGCGTGGAGACCCAGTACTTC. It translates to CASSLFRGRVETQYF.